Presented here are 27 T cell receptor beta chains from one specimen sequenced in a study of T cells in Graves' hyperthyroidism and ophthalmopathy. Amplified TCR beta CDR3 regions derived from RNA transcripts. An initial round of RT-PCR targeting the TCR CDR3 relied on the HTBI primer set. TCRdb analysed the multiplex PCR reads with MiXCR anew, one entry per CDR3 protein. Of about 410,000 distinct CDR3 sequences listed, about 15% are singletons. The sequenced material came from blood. The receptors were sampled from a young man with Graves' ophthalmopathy.

This clonotype was seen a few times. CDR3 sequence reads: CASSYLRGEQYF. DNA of the CDR3: TGTGCCAGCAGTTACCTTCGTGGTGAGCAGTACTTC. This sequence joins TRBV6-6 and TRBJ2-7; D gene uncertain. Trimming took off 2 bases at V and 7 bases at J, with 9 bases between the two ends. The CDR3 has 12 amino acids. Germline CDR1 reads MNHNY; CDR2 reads SVGAGI (reference sequence).

In this sample, this clonotype turned up a few times. The chain links TRBV24-1 to TRBJ2-1; no clear D gene. The CDR3 is 14 amino acids. Germline assignment: CDR1 KGHDR and CDR2 SFDVKD. Trimming removed 4 bases at V and 3 bases at J, with 9 bases between. This chain's CDR3 is CATSESWDYNEQFF. CDR3 bases: TGTGCCACCAGTGAATCATGGGACTACAATGAGCAGTTCTTC.

This clonotype was seen more than once but under ten times. The gene calls are TRBV19 and TRBJ1-5; no clear D. Trimming shortened V by 3 bases and J by 6 bases, and 15 bases separated the two germline ends. CDR3 length: 15 residues. Germline CDR1 is LNHDA and CDR2 is SQIVND (reference sequence). In nucleotides, the CDR3 is TGTGCCAGTAGTATCGGTTTCGGGGTTTCTCAGCCCCAGCATTTT. This encodes CASSIGFGVSQPQHF.

The table lists this clonotype with many counts. The chain joins TRBV5-1 to TRBJ2-1; TRBD2 matches at 8 bases. The CDR3 consists of 13 residues. Germline V lookup: CDR1 SGHRS, CDR2 YFSETQ. Unmatched junction bases numbered 5, after V lost 4 bases and J lost 8 bases. In DNA, the CDR3 is TGCGCCAGCAGCCCGGGGGGGCCCTATGAGCAGTTCTTC. Amino acid sequence: CASSPGGPYEQFF.

Of note for this clonotype: This clone may be a read error of a much larger clone one base away. The chain recombines TRBV7-3 with TRBJ1-6; possible D gene TRBD1, 5 bases. The CDR3 is 15 amino acids. Between the trimmed V and J ends, which lost 2 bases and 7 bases, there was a span of 12 bases. CDR1 is SGHTA, CDR2 FQGTGA, per germline. DNA for the CDR3: TGTGCCAGCAGCTTAGATGGACGGGGCAATTCACCCCTCCACTTT. This codes for CASSLDGRGNSPLHF.

The table lists this clonotype with a few counts. The J gene is TRBJ2-1, the V gene TRBV5-4, with TRBD2 matching over 8 bases. The CDR3 is 15 residues long. The ends lost 4 bases at V and 4 bases at J; junction bases unmatched: 7. The V gene's germline CDR1 is SGHNT and CDR2 YYREEE (reference sequence). In nucleotides, the CDR3 is TGTGCCAGCAGCGGGGCGGGGGGCGTTTACAATGAGCAGTTCTTC. Residues: CASSGAGGVYNEQFF.

This clonotype showed up many times. The chain has TRBV20-1 and TRBJ2-3, with D maybe TRBD1 (5 bases). Per the germline V gene, CDR1 is DFQATT and CDR2 is SNEGSKA (reference sequence). The CDR3 totals 15 residues. V was clipped by 6 bases and J by 2 bases, with 18 bases between them. CDR3 sequence: CSAPGAPGNTDTQYF. In nucleotides, the CDR3 is TGCAGTGCCCCTGGGGCGCCAGGGAACACAGATACGCAGTATTTT.

This clonotype has ten or more counts. The chain recombines TRBV27 with TRBJ2-1; 7 positions agree with TRBD1. J lost 4 bases, V lost 5 bases, and 8 bases had no gene match. This CDR3 has 15 residues. The germline V gene has CDR1 MNHEY and CDR2 SMNVEV (reference sequence). The CDR3 loop is CASSRTRDSYNEQFF. The CDR3 nucleotides read TGTGCCAGCAGTCGGACCCGGGACAGTTACAATGAGCAGTTCTTC.

The gene calls are TRBV6-1 and TRBJ1-2; TRBD1 aligns across 9 bases. V gave up 1 base and J gave up 6 bases; unmatched junction bases: 6. The CDR3 spans 15 residues. CDR1 is MNHNS, CDR2 SASEGT, per germline. DNA for the CDR3: TGTGCCAGCAGTGAAGGCTGGGACAGGGTGAATGGCTACACCTTC. The encoded protein is CASSEGWDRVNGYTF.

This clonotype was observed many times. The chain joins TRBV5-1 to TRBJ2-5; tentative D call: TRBD1 (6 bases). Germline V gene sequence: CDR1 SGHRS, CDR2 YFSETQ. The CDR3 extends over 14 amino acids. V was pared by 0 bases and J by 0 bases, with 6 bases between. In nucleotides, the CDR3 is TGCGCCAGCAGCTTGGAGGGGGACCAAGAGACCCAGTACTTC. Protein sequence: CASSLEGDQETQYF. The full variable domain, completed using reference TRBV5-1 and TRBJ2-5, is KAGVTQTPRYLIKTRGQQVTLSCSPISGHRSVSWYQQTPGQGLQFLFEYFSETQRNKGNFPGRFSGRQFSNSRSEMNVSTLELGDSALYLCASSLEGDQETQYFGPGTRLLVL.

This clonotype showed up many times. As DNA, the CDR3 is TGCAGTGCTAGAGATCATCGCAAAGACACCATATATTTT. Its translation: CSARDHRKDTIYF. The chain uses TRBV20-1 and TRBJ1-3, with no clear D. V lost 0 bases and J lost 8, with 11 bases in between. CDR1 DFQATT and CDR2 SNEGSKA come from the germline V gene (reference sequence). The CDR3 is 13 amino acids.

In its sample, this clonotype was seen many times. The chain recombines TRBV15 with TRBJ2-3; TRBD1 aligns across 7 bases. Germline trimming cut 7 bases from V and 6 bases from J; bases unmatched to any gene: 13. CDR3 length: 15 amino acids. Germline-derived CDR1 and CDR2 are LNHNV and YYDKDF (reference sequence). The CDR3 bases are TGTGCCACCAATACGGGACAGCGAAGTTCGGATACGCAGTATTTT. This gives the protein CATNTGQRSSDTQYF.

This clonotype came up many times. CDR3 region: CAWIPLSGRAGELFF. CDR3 DNA: TGTGCCTGGATCCCCCTTAGCGGGAGGGCCGGGGAGCTGTTTTTT. The chain joins TRBV30 to TRBJ2-2; 11 bases map to TRBD2. In germline, CDR1 is GTSNPN, CDR2 SVGIG (reference sequence). CDR3 length: 15 amino acids. J was trimmed by 6 bases and V by 4 bases; bases with no gene match: 7.

The CDR3 DNA follows: TGTGCCAGCAGTTACTCGGGCGGGGGCACATCGGGAGAGACCCAGTACTTC. Its protein product is CASSYSGGGTSGETQYF. The gene calls are TRBV6-5 and TRBJ2-5; a weak D match, TRBD2 (7 bases). Per germline, CDR1 MNHEY and CDR2 SVGAGI. V lost 0 bases and J lost 4, with 18 bases in between. This CDR3 is 17 amino acids long.

This clonotype occurred many times. CDR3 in amino acids: CATSDLRALGGELFF. The CDR3, as DNA: TGTGCCACCAGTGATTTACGGGCCTTAGGCGGGGAGCTGTTTTTT. The rearrangement uses TRBV24-1 and TRBJ2-2, with D hard to call. Germline loops: CDR1 KGHDR, CDR2 SFDVKD. Trimming took off 1 base at V and 7 bases at J, with 12 bases between the two ends. The CDR3 sequence is 15 residues long.

The chain employs TRBV24-1 and TRBJ2-2, with 8 bases lining up with TRBD1. The V and J ends lost 0 bases and 6 bases, in that order; junction bases with no gene match: 5. The CDR3 contains 16 residues. CDR1 is KGHDR, CDR2 SFDVKD, per germline. The CDR3 DNA is TGTGCCACCAGTGATTTGTCCGACAGGGGTTCCGGGGAGCTGTTTTTT. It encodes CATSDLSDRGSGELFF.

This clonotype was recorded at least ten times. The V and J genes are TRBV7-3 and TRBJ2-7, with 11 bases identical to TRBD2. The CDR3 loop spans 16 amino acids. The germline gives CDR1 SGHTA, CDR2 FQGTGA. V trimming: 1 base; J trimming: 0 bases; junction bases outside the gene matches: 2. The CDR3 sequence: CASSLSGTSGSYEQYF. Written as DNA, the CDR3 is TGTGCCAGCAGCTTAAGTGGGACTAGCGGCTCCTACGAGCAGTACTTC.

The genes are TRBV19 and TRBJ2-7; D may be TRBD1 or TRBD2 (5 bases each). The CDR3 runs 16 residues. Per the germline V gene, CDR1 is LNHDA and CDR2 is SQIVND (reference sequence). V dropped 4 bases and J dropped 0 bases, with 16 bases sitting between them. CDR3 in DNA: TGTGCCAGTAGTAGTGGGGACCTACCGGGCTCCTACGAGCAGTACTTC. Its protein product is CASSSGDLPGSYEQYF.

This clonotype was counted many times. The rearrangement joins TRBV5-1 to TRBJ1-5; TRBD1 matches at 8 bases. V dropped 4 bases and J dropped 7; count of bases not matched to a gene: 7. The CDR3 contains 14 residues. Germline CDR1 SGHRS, CDR2 YFSETQ. The CDR3 sequence: CASSPDRGTQPQHF. In DNA form, the CDR3 reads TGCGCCAGCAGCCCCGACAGGGGAACACAGCCCCAGCATTTT.

The V gene is TRBV5-1, the J gene TRBJ2-3; 10 bases fit TRBD1. Per the germline V gene, CDR1 is SGHRS and CDR2 is YFSETQ. The V and J ends lost 3 bases and 4 bases, in that order; junction bases with no gene match: 5. The CDR3 loop spans 15 amino acids. The DNA of the CDR3 is TGCGCCAGCAGCTACCGGGACAGGGGCCCAGATACGCAGTATTTT. Protein sequence: CASSYRDRGPDTQYF.

This clonotype occurred many times. The V call is TRBV7-4, the J call TRBJ2-2; D may be TRBD2 (5 bases). From germline, CDR1 is SGHVT and CDR2 SQSDAQ. CDR3 length: 12 residues. Trimming left V 10 bases short and J 6 bases short, with 12 bases between. CDR3 coding DNA: TGTGCCACTACGTCCGGGGCCGGGGAGCTGTTTTTT. This sequence encodes CATTSGAGELFF.

Ten or more counts support this clonotype. The chain is built from TRBV20-1 and TRBJ1-6, with TRBD1 matching over 7 bases. Germline V gives CDR1 DFQATT, CDR2 SNEGSKA (reference sequence). The V and J ends lost 5 bases and 5 bases, in that order; junction bases with no gene match: 18. CDR3 length equals 18 residues. CDR3: CSADTPGQSYWDNSPLHF. CDR3 in DNA: TGCAGTGCTGATACTCCGGGACAGTCCTATTGGGATAATTCACCCCTCCACTTT.

This chain links TRBV7-9 with TRBJ2-2; a weak D match, TRBD2 (6 bases). This CDR3 has 15 residues. Germline CDR1 and CDR2: SEHNR and FQNEAQ (reference sequence). With 1 base removed from V and 4 bases from J, the gap between germline ends came to 10 bases. This CDR3 is CASSLGAGRTGELFF. As DNA, the CDR3 is TGTGCCAGCAGCTTAGGGGCGGGACGCACCGGGGAGCTGTTTTTT.

This clonotype has a count of ten or more. The chain carries TRBV5-1 and TRBJ2-2; perhaps TRBD1 as D (6 bases). The V end lost 2 bases, the J end lost 8 bases, and 13 bases lay between the germline ends. The length of the CDR3 is 14 residues. Germline CDR1 is SGHRS and CDR2 is YFSETQ. CDR3 residues: CASSLPQGSGELFF. As DNA, the CDR3 is TGCGCCAGCAGCTTACCACAGGGATCGGGGGAGCTGTTTTTT.

The chain combines TRBV19 with TRBJ1-1; possibly TRBD1 for D (6 bases). V gave up 10 bases and J gave up 1 base, with 10 bases separating them. This CDR3 contains 12 residues. Germline V gene lookup returns CDR1 LNHDA and CDR2 SQIVND (reference sequence). This CDR3 reads CATIQGNTEAFF. Here the CDR3 DNA reads TGTGCCACCATACAGGGGAACACTGAAGCTTTCTTT.

This clonotype was seen only once. The chain uses TRBV5-1 and TRBJ2-6, with D perhaps TRBD1 (5 bases). Looked up from germline, CDR1 is SGHRS and CDR2 is YFSETQ. Trimming stripped 0 bases from V and 1 base from J, with 11 bases between. CDR3 length: 17 amino acids. In DNA, the CDR3 is TGCGCCAGCAGCTTGGGGACAAGTGCTTCTGGGGCCAACGTCCTGACTTTC. Translating gives CASSLGTSASGANVLTF.

The chain joins TRBV18 to TRBJ2-7; 7 nucleotides line up with TRBD1. This CDR3 has 15 residues. Germline CDR1 is KGHSH and CDR2 is LQKENI. V was pared by 3 bases and J by 2 bases, with 7 bases of the junction left unmatched. DNA of the CDR3: TGTGCCAGCTCACCTATTCAAGGGGGCCCCTACGAGCAGTACTTC. Protein product: CASSPIQGGPYEQYF.